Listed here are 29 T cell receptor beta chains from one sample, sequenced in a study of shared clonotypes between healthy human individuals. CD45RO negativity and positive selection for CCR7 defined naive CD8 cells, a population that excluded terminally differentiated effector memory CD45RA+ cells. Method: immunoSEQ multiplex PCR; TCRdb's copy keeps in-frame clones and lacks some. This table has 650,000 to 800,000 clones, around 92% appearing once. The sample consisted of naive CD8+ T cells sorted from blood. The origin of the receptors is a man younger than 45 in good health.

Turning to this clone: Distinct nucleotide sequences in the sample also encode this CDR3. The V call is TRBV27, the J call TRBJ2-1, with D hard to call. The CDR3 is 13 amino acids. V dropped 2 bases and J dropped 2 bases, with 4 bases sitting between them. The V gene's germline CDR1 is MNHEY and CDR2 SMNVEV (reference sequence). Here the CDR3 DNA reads TGTGCCAGCAGTTTAGGAACCTACAATGAGCAGTTCTTC. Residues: CASSLGTYNEQFF.

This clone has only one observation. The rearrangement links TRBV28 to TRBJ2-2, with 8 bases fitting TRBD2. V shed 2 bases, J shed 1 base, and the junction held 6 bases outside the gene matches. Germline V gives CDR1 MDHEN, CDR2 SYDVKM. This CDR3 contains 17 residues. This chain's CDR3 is CASSLPSGLMNTGELFF. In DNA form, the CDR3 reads TGTGCCAGCAGTTTACCTAGCGGGCTCATGAACACCGGGGAGCTGTTTTTT.

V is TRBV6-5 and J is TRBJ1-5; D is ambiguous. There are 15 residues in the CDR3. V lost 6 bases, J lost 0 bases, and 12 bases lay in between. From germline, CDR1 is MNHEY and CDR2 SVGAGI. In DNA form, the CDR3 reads TGTGCCAGCAGAACCGGGGTTTATAGCAATCAGCCCCAGCATTTT. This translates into CASRTGVYSNQPQHF.

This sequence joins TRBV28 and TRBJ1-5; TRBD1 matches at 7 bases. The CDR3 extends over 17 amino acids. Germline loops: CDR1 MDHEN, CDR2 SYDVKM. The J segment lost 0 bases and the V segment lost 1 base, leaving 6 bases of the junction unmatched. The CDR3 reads CASSLSPDRYSNQPQHF. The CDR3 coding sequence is TGTGCCAGCAGTTTATCCCCGGACAGGTATAGCAATCAGCCCCAGCATTTT.

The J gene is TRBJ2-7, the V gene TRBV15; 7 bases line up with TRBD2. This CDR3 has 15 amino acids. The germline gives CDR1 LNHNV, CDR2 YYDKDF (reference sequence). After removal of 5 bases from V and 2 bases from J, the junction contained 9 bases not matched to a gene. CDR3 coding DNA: TGTGCCACCAGCTCCGGGGCGGGAGCAGCCTACGAGCAGTACTTC. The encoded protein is CATSSGAGAAYEQYF.

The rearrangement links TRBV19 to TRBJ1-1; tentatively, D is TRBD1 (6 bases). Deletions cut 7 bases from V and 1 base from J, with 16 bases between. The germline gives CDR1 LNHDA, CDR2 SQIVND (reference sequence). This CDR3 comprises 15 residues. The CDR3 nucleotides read TGTGCCAGTACCCAGAGCGGGGGCGGGAACACTGAAGCTTTCTTT. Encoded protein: CASTQSGGGNTEAFF.

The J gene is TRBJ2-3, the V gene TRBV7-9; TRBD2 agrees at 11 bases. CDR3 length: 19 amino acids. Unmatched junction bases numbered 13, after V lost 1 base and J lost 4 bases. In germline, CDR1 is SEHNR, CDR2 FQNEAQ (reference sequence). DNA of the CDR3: TGTGCCAGCAGCTTAGACCGCGGACTAGCGGGTAAAACCGCAGATACGCAGTATTTT. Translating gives CASSLDRGLAGKTADTQYF. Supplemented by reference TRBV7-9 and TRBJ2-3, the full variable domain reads DTGVSQNPRHKITKRGQNVTFRCDPISEHNRLYWYRQTLGQGPEFLTYFQNEAQLEKSRLLSDRFSAERPKGSFSTLEIQRTEQGDSAMYLCASSLDRGLAGKTADTQYFGPGTRLTVL.

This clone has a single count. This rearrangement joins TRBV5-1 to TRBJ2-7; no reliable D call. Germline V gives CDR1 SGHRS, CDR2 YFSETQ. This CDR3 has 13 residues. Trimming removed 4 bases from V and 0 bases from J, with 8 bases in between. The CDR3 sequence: CASSPRSSYEQYF. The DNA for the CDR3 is TGCGCCAGCAGCCCCAGGAGCTCCTACGAGCAGTACTTC.

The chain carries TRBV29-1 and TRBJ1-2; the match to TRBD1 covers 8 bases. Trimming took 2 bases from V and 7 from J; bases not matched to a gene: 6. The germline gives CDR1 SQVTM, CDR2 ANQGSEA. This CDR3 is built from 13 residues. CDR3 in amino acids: CSVELQGDGGYTF. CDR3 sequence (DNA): TGCAGCGTTGAATTACAGGGGGACGGTGGCTACACCTTC.

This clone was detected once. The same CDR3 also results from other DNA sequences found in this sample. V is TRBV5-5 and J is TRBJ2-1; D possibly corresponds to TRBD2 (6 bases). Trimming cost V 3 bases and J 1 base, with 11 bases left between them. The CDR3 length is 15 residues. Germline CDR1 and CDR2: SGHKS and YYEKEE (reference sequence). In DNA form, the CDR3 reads TGTGCCAGCAGCTGGGGGGTAGATTCCTACAATGAGCAGTTCTTC. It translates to CASSWGVDSYNEQFF. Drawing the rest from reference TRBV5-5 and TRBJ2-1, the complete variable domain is DAGVTQSPTHLIKTRGQQVTLRCSPISGHKSVSWYQQVLGQGPQFIFQYYEKEERGRGNFPDRFSARQFPNYSSELNVNALLLGDSALYLCASSWGVDSYNEQFFGPGTRLTVL.

CDR3 nucleotides: TGTGCCAGCAGGGGGACAGGGAGCTACGAGCAGTACTTC. It codes for CASRGTGSYEQYF. The gene calls are TRBV6-1 and TRBJ2-7; 9 bases are shared with TRBD1. V lost 6 bases to trimming and J lost 3 bases; unmatched junction nucleotides: 3. The CDR3 consists of 13 residues. CDR1 is MNHNS, CDR2 SASEGT, per germline.

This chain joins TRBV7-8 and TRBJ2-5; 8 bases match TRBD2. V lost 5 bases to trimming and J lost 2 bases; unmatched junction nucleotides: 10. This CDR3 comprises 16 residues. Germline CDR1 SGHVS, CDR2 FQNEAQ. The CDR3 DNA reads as TGTGCCAGCAGCGGGTTCCCTAGCGGGCCACAAGAGACCCAGTACTTC. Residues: CASSGFPSGPQETQYF.

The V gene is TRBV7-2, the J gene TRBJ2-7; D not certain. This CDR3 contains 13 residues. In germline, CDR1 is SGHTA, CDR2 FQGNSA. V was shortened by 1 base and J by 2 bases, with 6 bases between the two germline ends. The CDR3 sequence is CASSLELTYEQYF. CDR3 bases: TGTGCCAGCAGCTTAGAACTGACCTACGAGCAGTACTTC.

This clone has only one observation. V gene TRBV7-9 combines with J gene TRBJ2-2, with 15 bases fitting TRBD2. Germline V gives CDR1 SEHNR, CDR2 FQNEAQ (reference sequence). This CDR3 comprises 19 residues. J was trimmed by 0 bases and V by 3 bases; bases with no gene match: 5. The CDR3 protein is CASSLAGTSGRTNTGELFF. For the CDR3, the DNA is TGTGCCAGCAGCTTGGCCGGGACTAGCGGGAGGACGAACACCGGGGAGCTGTTTTTT.

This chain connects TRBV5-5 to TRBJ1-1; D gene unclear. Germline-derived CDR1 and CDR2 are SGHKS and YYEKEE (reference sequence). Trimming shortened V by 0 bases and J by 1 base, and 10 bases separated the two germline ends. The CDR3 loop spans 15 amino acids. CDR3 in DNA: TGTGCCAGCAGCTTGGAGGGTCTGGAGAACACTGAAGCTTTCTTT. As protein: CASSLEGLENTEAFF.

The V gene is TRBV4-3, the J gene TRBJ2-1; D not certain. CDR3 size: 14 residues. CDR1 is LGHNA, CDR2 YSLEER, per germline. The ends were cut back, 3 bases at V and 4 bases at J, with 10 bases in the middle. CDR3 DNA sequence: TGCGCCAGCAGCCAGCACCAGGATTACAATGAGCAGTTCTTC. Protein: CASSQHQDYNEQFF.

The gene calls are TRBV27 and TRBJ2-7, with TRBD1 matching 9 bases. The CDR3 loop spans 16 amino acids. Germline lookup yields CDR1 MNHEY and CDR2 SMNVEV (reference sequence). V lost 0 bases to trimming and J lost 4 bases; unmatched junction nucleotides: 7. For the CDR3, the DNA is TGTGCCAGCAGTTTATCTGCGGGGGACAGGGCGTACGAGCAGTACTTC. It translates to CASSLSAGDRAYEQYF.

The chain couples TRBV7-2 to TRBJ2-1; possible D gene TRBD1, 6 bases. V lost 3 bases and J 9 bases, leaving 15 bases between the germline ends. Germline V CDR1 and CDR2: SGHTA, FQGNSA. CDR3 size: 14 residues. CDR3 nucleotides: TGTGCCAGCAGCTTTAAACAGGGAGTGAGTGAGCAGTTCTTC. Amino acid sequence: CASSFKQGVSEQFF.

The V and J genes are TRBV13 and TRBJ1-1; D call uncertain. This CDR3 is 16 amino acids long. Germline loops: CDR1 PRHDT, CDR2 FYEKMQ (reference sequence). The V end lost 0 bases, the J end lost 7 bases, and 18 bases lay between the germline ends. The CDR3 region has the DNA TGTGCCAGCAGCTTAGGAGGGAGGGCCCATGAATATGAAGCTTTCTTT. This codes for CASSLGGRAHEYEAFF.

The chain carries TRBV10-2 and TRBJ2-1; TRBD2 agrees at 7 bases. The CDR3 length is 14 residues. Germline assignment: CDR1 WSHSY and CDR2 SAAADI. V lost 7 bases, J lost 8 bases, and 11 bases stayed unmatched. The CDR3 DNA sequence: TGCGCCAGCACAGGCGGGAGAGGTATCGATGAGCAGTTCTTC. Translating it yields CASTGGRGIDEQFF.

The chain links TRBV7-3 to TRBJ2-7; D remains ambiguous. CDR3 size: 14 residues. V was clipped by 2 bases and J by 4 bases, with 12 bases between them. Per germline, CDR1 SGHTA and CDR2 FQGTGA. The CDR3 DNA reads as TGTGCCAGCAGCTTAGGCGGAGACGGGTACGAGCAGTACTTC. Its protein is CASSLGGDGYEQYF.

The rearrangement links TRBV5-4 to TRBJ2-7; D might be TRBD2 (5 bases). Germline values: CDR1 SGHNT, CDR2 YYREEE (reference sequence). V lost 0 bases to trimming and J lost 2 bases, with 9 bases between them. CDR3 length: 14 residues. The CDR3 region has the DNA TGTGCCAGCAGCTTGGCGGGAAACACCTACGAGCAGTACTTC. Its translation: CASSLAGNTYEQYF.

CDR3 loop: CASSPNDRLNQPQHF. The CDR3 DNA reads TGCGCCAGCAGCCCGAACGACAGGCTCAATCAGCCCCAGCATTTT. This rearrangement joins TRBV23-1 to TRBJ1-5, with a weak D call TRBD1 (6 bases). TRBV23-1 is filed as an ORF, its function uncertain. This CDR3 is 15 amino acids long. V was cut by 6 bases and J by 3 bases, with 15 bases left in between.

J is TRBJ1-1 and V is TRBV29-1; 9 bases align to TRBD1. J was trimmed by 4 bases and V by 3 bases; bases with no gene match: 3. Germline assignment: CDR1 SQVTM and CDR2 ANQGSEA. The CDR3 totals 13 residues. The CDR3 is CSVEEQGATEAFF. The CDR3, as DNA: TGCAGCGTTGAGGAACAGGGGGCCACTGAAGCTTTCTTT.

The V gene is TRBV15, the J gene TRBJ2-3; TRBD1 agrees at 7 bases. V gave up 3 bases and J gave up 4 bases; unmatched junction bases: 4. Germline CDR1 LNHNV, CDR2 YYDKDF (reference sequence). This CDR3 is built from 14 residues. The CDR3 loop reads CATSSGTGADTQYF. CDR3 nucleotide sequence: TGTGCCACCAGCAGCGGTACAGGGGCAGATACGCAGTATTTT.

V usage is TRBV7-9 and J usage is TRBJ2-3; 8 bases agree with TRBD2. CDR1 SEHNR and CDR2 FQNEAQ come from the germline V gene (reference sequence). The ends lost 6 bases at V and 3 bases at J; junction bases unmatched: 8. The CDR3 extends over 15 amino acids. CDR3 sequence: CASSSGLVGTDTQYF. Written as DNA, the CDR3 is TGTGCCAGCAGTTCGGGACTAGTGGGTACAGATACGCAGTATTTT.

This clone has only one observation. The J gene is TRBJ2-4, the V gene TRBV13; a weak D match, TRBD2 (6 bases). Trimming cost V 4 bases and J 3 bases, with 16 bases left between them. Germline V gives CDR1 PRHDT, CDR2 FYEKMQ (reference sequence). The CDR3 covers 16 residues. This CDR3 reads CASSSTYWGDKNIQYF. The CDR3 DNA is TGTGCCAGCAGCTCGACATATTGGGGGGACAAAAACATTCAGTACTTC.

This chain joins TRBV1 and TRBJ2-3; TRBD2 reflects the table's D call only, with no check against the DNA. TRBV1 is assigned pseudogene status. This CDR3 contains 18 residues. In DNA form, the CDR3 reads TGCACCAGCAGCCAAGGGGATAGCGGGAGTGACGGCACAGATACGCAGTATTTT. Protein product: CTSSQGDSGSDGTDTQYF.

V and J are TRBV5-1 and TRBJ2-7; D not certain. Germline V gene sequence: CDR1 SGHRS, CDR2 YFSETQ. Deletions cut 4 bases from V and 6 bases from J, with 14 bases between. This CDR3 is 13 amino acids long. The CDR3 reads CASSIQVSGEQYF. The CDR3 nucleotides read TGCGCCAGCAGCATCCAAGTTTCGGGCGAGCAGTACTTC.